This T cell receptor (beta chain) emerged from a study of tumour-infiltrating T cells in Burkitt lymphoma. The protocol was immunoSEQ multiplex PCR, while the TCRdb copy is restricted to in-frame clones and leaves out a portion. Of some 5,000 clones listed, around 25% are singletons. Per the germline V gene, CDR1 is MDHEN and CDR2 is SYDVKM. This CDR3 region has 17 residues. The ends were cut back, 1 base at V and 1 base at J, with 16 bases in the middle. This receptor was identified in a human donor with diffuse large B-cell lymphoma. Input material: tumor tissue. The chain carries TRBV28 and TRBJ1-1; D is uncertain. CDR3 sequence (DNA): TGTGCCAGCAGTTTATCCCTAATAGTACAACAGAACACTGAAGCTTTCTTT. Protein: CASSLSLIVQQNTEAFF.